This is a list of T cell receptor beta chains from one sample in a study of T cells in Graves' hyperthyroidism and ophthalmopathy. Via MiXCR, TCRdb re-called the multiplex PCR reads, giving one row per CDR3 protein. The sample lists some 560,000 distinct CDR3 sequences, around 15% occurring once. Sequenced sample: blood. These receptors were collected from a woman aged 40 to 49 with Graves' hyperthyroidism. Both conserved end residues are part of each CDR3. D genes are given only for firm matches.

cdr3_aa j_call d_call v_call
CASTAGQETQYF TRBJ2-5 . TRBV28
CASKLDRSSYEQYF TRBJ2-7 TRBD1 TRBV2
CSANGPLNQPQHF TRBJ1-5 . TRBV20-1
CASSVERASYGYTF TRBJ1-2 . TRBV9
CANSLGAASGANVLTF TRBJ2-6 . TRBV5-1
CASSFKIPSYNEQFF TRBJ2-1 . TRBV28
CASSGRVVGNEQFF TRBJ2-1 . TRBV19
CASSLGGLSNYGYTF TRBJ1-2 . TRBV5-1
CSAGGPMGDTQYF TRBJ2-3 . TRBV20-1
CASSVVAGALGAQYF TRBJ2-5 . TRBV9
CASSNTGTGGDPFF TRBJ2-1 TRBD1 TRBV2
CAWSVLHSGGYTF TRBJ1-2 . TRBV30
CSANNLDLFSNQPQHF TRBJ1-5 . TRBV20-1
CASSFSTGGTDTQYF TRBJ2-3 TRBD2 TRBV27
CSASGTSGRRDTQYF TRBJ2-3 TRBD2 TRBV20-1
CASSRAGLAAQETQYF TRBJ2-5 TRBD2 TRBV4-1
CASSSEDRATYEQYF TRBJ2-7 TRBD1 TRBV11-2
CSVLGSRNTEAFF TRBJ1-1 . TRBV29-1
CASSLVGYQPQHF TRBJ1-5 . TRBV12-3/TRBV12-4
CASSPGTVAEKLFF TRBJ1-4 TRBD1 TRBV12-3/TRBV12-4
CSARGQGASPLHF TRBJ1-6 TRBD1 TRBV20-1
CSARPLPAVREQYF TRBJ2-7 . TRBV20-1
CASSVGTSDRNEQFF TRBJ2-1 TRBD2 TRBV9
CASSYLAGSYEQYF TRBJ2-7 . TRBV28
CASSEALQGGSGYNEQFF TRBJ2-1 . TRBV6-1
CASILGTSTDTQYF TRBJ2-3 . TRBV12-3/TRBV12-4
CASSPIRTGDQEQYF TRBJ2-7 TRBD1 TRBV18
CASSLGPGYNEQFF TRBJ2-1 . TRBV5-1
CASSLSGQGYEKLFF TRBJ1-4 TRBD1 TRBV18
CSARVTPAKNTEAFF TRBJ1-1 . TRBV20-1
CSAREGAASTDTQYF TRBJ2-3 . TRBV20-1
CASSLAGMSSGNEQFF TRBJ2-1 . TRBV5-1
CATSDFRDGEKLFF TRBJ1-4 . TRBV24-1
CATVPGTSGRPYSYNEQFF TRBJ2-1 TRBD2 TRBV6-2/TRBV6-3
CASSAIIDRFYGYTF TRBJ1-2 . TRBV2
CASSSPAGTLSYEQYF TRBJ2-7 . TRBV7-9
CASSAGLAGQETQYF TRBJ2-5 TRBD2 TRBV27
CASSPWVGGTDTQYF TRBJ2-3 . TRBV7-3
CASSKRTSGSETQYF TRBJ2-5 TRBD2 TRBV7-2
CASSYSGRDLSYNEQFF TRBJ2-1 TRBD2 TRBV7-8
CASIGLGIAYEQYF TRBJ2-7 . TRBV12-3/TRBV12-4
CATGLAGDEQYF TRBJ2-7 TRBD2 TRBV2
CASSGGTGDGYTF TRBJ1-2 TRBD1 TRBV10-1
CASSLRQGTNIQYF TRBJ2-4 TRBD1 TRBV27
CASGRTGSSYEQYF TRBJ2-7 TRBD1 TRBV12-3/TRBV12-4
CATSREGVSNQPQHF TRBJ1-5 . TRBV15
CASSDARGSTDTQYF TRBJ2-3 . TRBV2
CASSLVPTGSYEQYF TRBJ2-7 . TRBV5-4
CASSQEAKSSYNEQFF TRBJ2-1 . TRBV3-1
CASSLGTGVQQYF TRBJ2-7 TRBD1 TRBV11-2
CASSMGTSGLSSYNEQFF TRBJ2-1 TRBD2 TRBV11-2
CAWKWRSGNTIYF TRBJ1-3 . TRBV30
CASSSIPGDTQYF TRBJ2-3 . TRBV7-9